Sequencing of this T cell receptor (beta chain) was carried out in a study of PD-1 blockade in classical Hodgkin lymphoma. Overall study: It was nivolumab at 3 mg/kg, given intravenously every 2 weeks, that patients received.

The table came from immunoSEQ multiplex PCR; TCRdb's copy has only in-frame clones and leaves some out. The data contain about 72,000 clones, approximately 94% of them singletons. Every patient was affected by relapse after autologous stem cell transplantation, while exposure to brentuximab vedotin was not uniform. Germline lookup yields CDR1 SGHRS and CDR2 YFSETQ. The V segment lost 1 base and the J segment 2 bases; nucleotides outside the gene matches: 6. The CDR3 is 15 amino acids. The source is a human donor with classical Hodgkin lymphoma. The input for sequencing was peripheral blood mononuclear cells (PBMCs), taken at baseline. The chain links TRBV5-1 to TRBJ2-7; 7 nucleotides line up with TRBD1. The CDR3 DNA follows: TGCGCCAGCAGCTTGATCACAGGGGCTCCCTACGAGCAGTACTTC. Protein: CASSLITGAPYEQYF.